This entry lists 3 T cell receptor beta chains sequenced from one sample in a study of T cells after yellow fever vaccination. TCRdb called the 5' RACE reads again in MiXCR, with one record for every CDR3 protein. Of approximately 300,000 distinct CDR3 sequences in the sample, approximately 12% were seen once. Material: CD4+ T cells sorted from PBMCs, obtained 45 days after the yellow fever booster vaccination. The source is a man between 18 and 29 years old who received the YFV17D yellow fever vaccine.

V gene TRBV29-1 combines with J gene TRBJ2-5, with no clear D. The germline V gene has CDR1 SQVTM and CDR2 ANQGSEA. The CDR3 is 12 amino acids. V gave up 2 bases and J gave up 1 base, with 5 bases separating them. Written as DNA, the CDR3 is TGCAGCGTTGAACCCAGCCAAGAGACCCAGTACTTC. As protein: CSVEPSQETQYF.

This clonotype was seen ten or more times. The J gene is TRBJ2-2, the V gene TRBV7-2; weak D call: TRBD1 (6 bases). Deletions cut 5 bases from V and 2 bases from J, with 9 bases between. This CDR3 has 14 residues. CDR1 and CDR2 from the germline V gene are SGHTA and FQGNSA. The CDR3 region has the DNA TGTGCCAGCAGCCGGACAGAAAACACCGGGGAGCTGTTTTTT. This codes for CASSRTENTGELFF.

J is TRBJ2-3 and V is TRBV3-2; TRBD2 is taken as the D call from the table, unchecked against the DNA. TRBV3-2 is a documented pseudogene. This CDR3 is 17 amino acids long. The CDR3 DNA reads TGTGCCAGCAGCCAGGGAGGGTGTACCGGACGGACAGATACGCAGTATTTT. Translating gives CASSQGGCTGRTDTQYF.